This T cell receptor (beta chain) came from a study of shared clonotypes between healthy human individuals. As for the study in general: The plates for each donor numbered three CD4 naive, three CD4 memory, two CD8 naive and one CD8 memory.

Only in-frame clones appear in the TCRdb table, and some are missing; sequencing was by immunoSEQ multiplex PCR. This sample has around 2.1 million clones, with 90% to 96% found just once. The investigators split CD4+ cells into a CD45RA+ naive subset and a CD45RA-negative memory subset. The CDR3 covers 16 residues. Germline trimming cut 3 bases from V and 1 base from J; bases unmatched to any gene: 5. Germline CDR1 is SEHNR and CDR2 is FQNEAQ (reference sequence). This TCR came from a man between 18 and 29 years old in good health. Sequencing was performed on naive CD4+ T cells sorted from blood. The subset was: CD45RA+ positively selected. The chain joins TRBV7-9 to TRBJ2-2; 7 bases line up with TRBD1. Written as DNA, the CDR3 is TGTGCCAGCAGCTTGGGACAGATCATGAACACCGGGGAGCTGTTTTTT. Amino acid sequence: CASSLGQIMNTGELFF.